This T cell receptor (beta chain) was profiled in a study of blood T cell repertoires in COVID-19 (dated by TCRdb to the early 2020s). Some background on the complete study: Collaborator samples came from the United States, Italy and Spain and covered acute and convalescent phases of COVID-19. Subjects who had been exposed to COVID-19, were actively infected with it, or had recovered from it provided the deeply sampled blood TCRbeta repertoires that made up the dataset. Where available, HLA class I and class II types were obtained from metadata supplied by the sample provider rather than from assay-based typing. The repertoires were released in a freely available public database intended as a resource for research on the immune response to SARS-CoV-2. The sample metadata nearly always contained a de-identified subject ID, COVID-19 status, age in years and sex. The prospective study material was composed of cDNA or gDNA derived from T cells, B-cell-depleted T cells, or PBMCs. Samples were obtained from the ongoing ImmuneRACE study (first 160 participants) and from some 1,200 subjects provided by 6 global collaborators.

TCRbeta CDR3 regions were amplified from genomic DNA using the immunoSEQ Assay, a bias-controlled multiplex PCR. As for how the authors treated the data: The number of nucleated cells in each sample was estimated from the amplification of reference gene primers within the assay. Sequence reads were collapsed and filtered to measure the absolute abundance of every unique TCRbeta CDR3 rearrangement. For each sample, productive Simpson clonality was calculated as the square root of Simpson's diversity index across productive rearrangements. TCRdb took this table from immuneACCESS and kept in-frame rearrangements with V and J called. Such tables lack part of the clones; where checked against another copy, unresolved V genes explain under half of the gap, and the rest is unexplained. D and trimming come from the DNA, and the V and J calls and clone size come from that table. The sample table holds 200,000 to 250,000 clones, of which about 86% were seen once. The top ten clonotypes cover 9.5% to 13% of the sample.

As for this clone: This receptor's antigen is unknown. No clone much larger than this one lies a single base away; base qualities are absent.

The paper's findings and limits, for the study overall: Clinical and demographic metadata were provided uncurated, with the amount varying by source and participant.

Sequences SGHAT (CDR1) and FQNNGV (CDR2) are obtained from the germline V gene. A distance of 12 bases separates the germline ends of V and J, which lose 2 bases and 7 bases respectively. From cysteine to phenylalanine, the CDR3 is 14 amino acids long. The CDR3 DNA has 42 bases and is translated from base 1. At one collaborating source in Seattle, patients were enrolled during active infection and were followed longitudinally through the course of disease. Each collaborating institution followed its own protocols to collect whole blood in K2EDTA tubes. For TCRbeta analysis, collaborators shipped samples as frozen whole blood, isolated PBMCs, or DNA extracted from either of those sample types.

The rearrangement joined TRBV11-2 to TRBJ1-5; a confident D gene designation cannot be given. Sequences were obtained from peripheral blood. This receptor was obtained from a woman between 45 and 60 years old with COVID-19, enrolled during active disease. At the DNA level, the sequence is TGTGCCAGCAGCTTACAGGTAGTTGGACAGCCCCAGCATTTT. Its protein product is CASSLQVVGQPQHF.